Given below is one T cell receptor beta chain in context. Its antigen is unidentified. The sort gate was single viable CD3+CD4+CD8-CD45RO+ cells for memory CD4+ T cells. CD4+ T cells were isolated by positive magnetic selection. The data belong to a study of memory CD4+ T cells and cytomegalovirus serostatus. About the research overall: Healthy Belgian adult donors included nine or ten CMV-positive and 24 CMV-negative people. Findings of the study overall: Each of some 67 CMV-associated TCRbeta sequences occurred in one to five individuals. The CMV-associated TCR signature appears largely within the CD4+ memory repertoire.

V lost 0 bases, J lost 4 bases, and 8 bases stayed unmatched. CDR1 MNHEY and CDR2 SVGAGI come from the germline V gene. There are 16 residues in the CDR3. Measured with immunoSEQ multiplex PCR; TCRdb has only the in-frame clones, and not every one. The table lists about 54,000 clones, around 78% of them singletons. The TCR originated in an adult in good health and CMV-seronegative. What was sequenced was memory CD4+ T cells from blood. The chain uses TRBV6-5 and TRBJ1-2; 7 nucleotides match TRBD1. CDR3 protein: CASSYSKARGVYGYTF. The CDR3 DNA reads TGTGCCAGCAGTTACTCGAAGGCCAGGGGGGTCTATGGCTACACCTTC.